This T cell receptor beta chain emerged from a study of T cell responses to AZD1222 COVID-19 vaccine. Regarding the study as a whole: Nearly half of spike-specific TCRs reportedly target unmutated variant regions.

This CDR3 has 14 residues. Germline assignment: CDR1 SGHRS and CDR2 YFSETQ. V lost 4 bases and J lost 5; bases outside the gene matches: 3. Regarding this clone: Its antigen is undetermined.

Sequencing was performed with immunoSEQ multiplex PCR; in TCRdb, only in-frame clones are kept and a portion is missing. The table shows over 150,000 clones, with roughly 90% occurring only once. The input for sequencing was peripheral blood, taken on day 0 of AZD1222 vaccination. This TCR came from an adult in good health. The chain combines TRBV5-1 with TRBJ2-1, with TRBD2 matching 10 bases. CDR3 protein: CASSRTSGNNEQFF. Here the CDR3 DNA reads TGCGCCAGCAGCCGGACTAGCGGTAACAATGAGCAGTTCTTC.